This T cell receptor beta chain comes out of a study of blood T cells in healthy people across ages. The junction had 11 bases not matched to a gene; V was cut back by 6 bases and J by 1 base. Germline assignment: CDR1 DFQATT and CDR2 SNEGSKA (reference sequence). The CDR3 is 15 residues long. Primers used in a second PCR of about 6 to 11 cycles were a sample-barcoded 5' primer and a J-beta primer mix. Tags on each cDNA molecule came from a template-switch adaptor with 12 random nucleotides. Via MiXCR, TCRdb re-called the 5' RACE reads, giving one row per CDR3 protein. The sample consists of about 640,000 distinct CDR3 sequences, around 41% of them appearing once.

Sequenced material: blood. This TCR was sampled from a man older than 75 in good health. The chain links TRBV20-1 to TRBJ2-5, with 7 bases that match TRBD2. CDR3 DNA: TGCAGTGCCCACGATTTTGCTAGCGGCCAAGAGACCCAGTACTTC. Its protein product is CSAHDFASGQETQYF.